This TCR beta chain is from a study of cytomegalovirus exposure and HLA in healthy donors. CDR3 length: 13 residues. Germline V gene data show CDR1 as GTSNPN and CDR2 as SVGIG (reference sequence). After removal of 2 bases from V and 3 bases from J, the junction contained 3 bases not matched to a gene. Notes on this clone: Its antigen is still unknown.

Study observations and caveats: Confirmation was obtained in vitro that a few CMV-associated chains are specific for CMV antigens.

Vbeta (60) and Jbeta (13) primers were used in the PCR. Using immunoSEQ multiplex PCR, the repertoire was profiled, and TCRdb retains in-frame clones only, with some absent. The sample has 140,000 to 150,000 clones, about 10% seen once. The sequence was collected from a man aged 45-65 years in good health and CMV-seronegative. The chain uses TRBV30 and TRBJ1-1, with TRBD1 matching 7 bases. Sample: PBMCs. The CDR3 DNA reads as TGTGCCTGGAGTACAGGGGTTCACACTGAAGCTTTCTTT. Protein: CAWSTGVHTEAFF.